This passage covers 15 T cell receptor beta chains from one sample sequenced in a study of blood T cell repertoires in COVID-19. The assay was immunoSEQ multiplex PCR, and TCRdb's table has in-frame clones only and misses some. This sample has 290,000 or so clones, with around nine tenths found just once. Sequenced sample: PBMCs or T cells enriched from blood (not recorded which). These receptor sequences come from a woman aged 18 to 35 who had recovered from COVID-19.

The rearrangement uses TRBV7-2 and TRBJ1-2; the match to TRBD1 covers 7 bases. Germline CDR1 reads SGHTA; CDR2 reads FQGNSA. This CDR3 region has 13 residues. V was clipped by 3 bases and J by 4 bases; unmatched bases: 2. The CDR3 protein is CASSFRTGYGYTF. The CDR3 coding sequence is TGTGCCAGCAGCTTTAGGACAGGCTATGGCTACACCTTC.

The chain has TRBV19 and TRBJ2-7, with 7 bases that match TRBD2. Germline V CDR1 and CDR2: LNHDA, SQIVND (reference sequence). The CDR3 has 13 residues. V lost 8 bases and J lost 2; bases outside the gene matches: 6. As DNA, the CDR3 is TGTGCCAGTGGAACAGCGGGAACCTACGAGCAGTACTTC. Translation: CASGTAGTYEQYF.

V is TRBV19 and J is TRBJ1-2; D ambiguous. The germline V gene has CDR1 LNHDA and CDR2 SQIVND (reference sequence). The germline V and J ends were trimmed by 1 base and 0 bases, with 12 bases remaining between them. The CDR3 has 16 amino acids. The CDR3 spells CASSIARGQTNYGYTF. Here the CDR3 DNA reads TGTGCCAGTAGTATAGCGCGTGGGCAGACTAACTATGGCTACACCTTC.

The table lists this clone with a few counts. The rearrangement joins TRBV7-2 to TRBJ2-7, with TRBD2 identical over 7 bases. This CDR3 contains 14 residues. Germline CDR1 is SGHTA and CDR2 is FQGNSA. V gave up 4 bases and J gave up 0 bases; unmatched junction bases: 3. CDR3 protein: CASSYTSDSYEQYF. The CDR3 DNA is TGTGCCAGCAGCTACACTAGCGACTCCTACGAGCAGTACTTC.

The chain is built from TRBV7-2 and TRBJ1-5, with D perhaps matching TRBD1 (6 bases). The CDR3 is made up of 14 amino acids. The V gene's germline CDR1 is SGHTA and CDR2 FQGNSA. Trimming took off 6 bases at V and 6 bases at J, with 15 bases between the two ends. CDR3 coding DNA: TGTGCCAGCAGGCAGGCAGGGGAGGGTCAGCCCCAGCATTTT. It is translated as CASRQAGEGQPQHF. Full variable domain (remainder filled in from reference TRBV7-2 and TRBJ1-5): GAGVSQSPSNKVTEKGKDVELRCDPISGHTALYWYRQSLGQGLEFLIYFQGNSAPDKSGLPSDRFSAERTGGSVSTLTIQRTQQEDSAVYLCASRQAGEGQPQHFGDGTRLSIL.

This clone came up once. The CDR3 DNA is TGTGCCAGCAGTTTAAGCCCCACCATACAGGGTTACACTGAAGCTTTCTTT. Amino acids: CASSLSPTIQGYTEAFF. The J gene is TRBJ1-1, the V gene TRBV28, with D tentatively TRBD1 (6 bases). V gave up 2 bases and J gave up 3 bases, with 19 bases separating them. The CDR3 has 17 residues. Germline lookup yields CDR1 MDHEN and CDR2 SYDVKM.

This clone has more than one count but fewer than ten. This chain joins TRBV4-2 and TRBJ1-1; D remains ambiguous. V lost 4 bases, J lost 3 bases, and 15 bases lay in between. CDR1 is LGHNA, CDR2 YNFKEQ, per germline. The CDR3 extends over 15 amino acids. DNA for the CDR3: TGTGCCAGCAGCCCTACTAAACCAACGGACACTGAAGCTTTCTTT. Its protein is CASSPTKPTDTEAFF.

V usage is TRBV3-1 (or the pseudogene TRBV3-2) and J usage is TRBJ1-1, with D hard to call. The germline gives CDR1 LGHDT, CDR2 YNNKEL (reference sequence). The CDR3 covers 11 residues. The ends were cut back, 4 bases at V and 3 bases at J, with 3 bases in the middle. The CDR3 protein is CASSLYTEAFF. As DNA, the CDR3 is TGTGCCAGCAGCCTATACACTGAAGCTTTCTTT.

This clone has just one count. The rearrangement links TRBV7-9 to TRBJ2-2; the match to TRBD2 covers 14 bases. Germline V gives CDR1 SEHNR, CDR2 FQNEAQ (reference sequence). The CDR3 sequence is 15 residues long. With V trimmed by 6 bases and J by 7 bases, 4 bases remained unmatched. CDR3 nucleotide sequence: TGTGCCAGCAGTAATGGACTAGCGGGAGGCGGGGAGCTGTTTTTT. As protein: CASSNGLAGGGELFF.

The chain uses TRBV5-6 and TRBJ2-7, with TRBD2 identical over 13 bases. This CDR3 has 16 residues. V shed 0 bases and J 6 bases; nucleotides not matched to a gene: 6. Per the germline V gene, CDR1 is SGHDT and CDR2 is YYEEEE. The CDR3 is CASSLGLAGGWSEQYF. The DNA of the CDR3 is TGTGCCAGCAGCTTGGGACTAGCGGGAGGATGGTCCGAGCAGTACTTC.

This chain connects TRBV19 to TRBJ1-1, with TRBD1 as a possible D gene (5 bases). The CDR3 length is 14 residues. The V end was cut by 5 bases, the J end by 4 bases, with 14 bases between. The germline V gene has CDR1 LNHDA and CDR2 SQIVND (reference sequence). CDR3 amino acids: CASSAFRVATEAFF. CDR3 nucleotide sequence: TGTGCCAGTAGTGCCTTCAGGGTCGCCACTGAAGCTTTCTTT. Variable domain in full (rest from reference TRBV19 and TRBJ1-1): DGGITQSPKYLFRKEGQNVTLSCEQNLNHDAMYWYRQDPGQGLRLIYYSQIVNDFQKGDIAEGYSVSREKKESFPLTVTSAQKNPTAFYLCASSAFRVATEAFFGQGTRLTVV.

The table lists this clone with a count of one. The V call is TRBV25-1, the J call TRBJ2-1, with a tentative D call TRBD2 (5 bases). V lost 1 base and J 0 bases, leaving 13 bases between the germline ends. Germline V gives CDR1 MGHDK, CDR2 SYGVNS. The CDR3 is made up of 17 amino acids. The CDR3 region has the DNA TGTGCCAGCAGTGAATGGGGAGACCCGAGCTCCTACAATGAGCAGTTCTTC. Translation: CASSEWGDPSSYNEQFF.

This sequence joins TRBV14 and TRBJ2-2, with TRBD1 as a possible D gene (6 bases). The CDR3 spans 15 residues. The V and J ends lost 4 bases and 5 bases respectively, with 14 bases between them. CDR1 and CDR2 (germline): SGHDN, FVKESK. The CDR3, as DNA: TGTGCCAGCAGCCCTCCGGGACACTTGACCGGGGAGCTGTTTTTT. Translated: CASSPPGHLTGELFF. Based on the CDR3 plus reference TRBV14 and TRBJ2-2, the full variable domain is EAGVTQFPSHSVIEKGQTVTLRCDPISGHDNLYWYRRVMGKEIKFLLHFVKESKQDESGMPNNRFLAERTGGTYSTLKVQPAELEDSGVYFCASSPPGHLTGELFFGEGSRLTVL.

The chain employs TRBV6-2 or TRBV6-3 and TRBJ1-1; TRBD1 matches at 8 bases. This CDR3 is 13 amino acids long. V was pared by 5 bases and J by 3 bases, with 2 bases of the junction left unmatched. Germline V CDR1 and CDR2: MNHEY, SVGEGT. The CDR3 reads CASSRTGYTEAFF. In DNA, the CDR3 is TGTGCCAGCAGTCGGACAGGGTACACTGAAGCTTTCTTT.

A single count supports this clone. V gene TRBV19 combines with J gene TRBJ2-7; TRBD2 is a possible D gene (5 bases). This CDR3 region has 15 residues. Germline V CDR1 and CDR2: LNHDA, SQIVND (reference sequence). V was pared by 8 bases and J by 3 bases, with 20 bases between. CDR3 protein: CASQVEGGRIYEQYF. In nucleotides, the CDR3 is TGTGCCAGTCAAGTAGAAGGAGGACGGATCTACGAGCAGTACTTC.